These T cell receptor beta chains were read from a single sample in a study of shared clonotypes between healthy human individuals. Libraries were prepared by immunoSEQ multiplex PCR; TCRdb keeps only in-frame clonotypes and omits some of them. The repertoire holds approximately 510,000 clones, with 79% as singletons. The sample consisted of PBMCs. The receptors come from a woman aged 40 to 55 in good health. Some clones in this sample may be carry-over from other donors' samples. Both conserved end residues are part of each CDR3. The D gene is left open where the match is weak. Clone size is given for some rows only: seen once, a few or many times, or a class if the clone is expanded.

D gene: -
J gene: TRBJ2-2
V gene: TRBV10-1
clone size: few
CDR3 DNA: TGCGCCAGCAGCCCAGCGGTCCCGAACACCGGGGAGCTGTTTTTT
CDR3 protein: CASSPAVPNTGELFF

D gene: -
J gene: TRBJ2-2
V gene: TRBV5-1
clone size: -
CDR3 DNA: TGCGCCAGCAGCATGGTGGCAGGGGTTAACACCGGGGAGCTGTTTTTT
CDR3 protein: CASSMVAGVNTGELFF

D gene: -
J gene: TRBJ2-3
V gene: TRBV5-1
clone size: many
CDR3 DNA: TGCGCCAGCAGCTTAAACTACTATCCCACAGATACGCAGTATTTT
CDR3 protein: CASSLNYYPTDTQYF

D gene: -
J gene: TRBJ1-6
V gene: TRBV7-2
clone size: -
CDR3 DNA: TGTGCCAGCAGCTTTGATTCATATAATTCACCCCTCCACTTT
CDR3 protein: CASSFDSYNSPLHF

D gene: TRBD2
J gene: TRBJ2-6
V gene: TRBV5-1
clone size: few
CDR3 DNA: TGCGCCAGCAGTGCGGGGGACTTCTCTGGGGCCAACGTCCTGACTTTC
CDR3 protein: CASSAGDFSGANVLTF

D gene: -
J gene: TRBJ1-1
V gene: TRBV29-1
clone size: few
CDR3 DNA: TGCAGCGTTGAGGGAGAATCGAACACTGAAGCTTTCTTT
CDR3 protein: CSVEGESNTEAFF

D gene: -
J gene: TRBJ1-1
V gene: TRBV2
clone size: once
CDR3 DNA: TGTGCCAGCAGTGAAAGGTCCCTACTAGGGACCTCTGAAGCTTTCTTT
CDR3 protein: CASSERSLLGTSEAFF

D gene: TRBD1
J gene: TRBJ2-7
V gene: TRBV2
clone size: -
CDR3 DNA: TGTGCCAGCAGTGATAGGGACAGGGAGAACGAGCAGTACTTC
CDR3 protein: CASSDRDRENEQYF

D gene: -
J gene: TRBJ1-1
V gene: TRBV7-8
clone size: -
CDR3 DNA: TGTGCCAGCAGCCCCCCAACGAGGAACACTGAAGCTTTCTTT
CDR3 protein: CASSPPTRNTEAFF

D gene: -
J gene: TRBJ2-5
V gene: TRBV7-2
clone size: -
CDR3 DNA: TGTGCCAGCAGCTTAGTCGGCTCCCGGGGATGGCAAGAGACCCAGTACTTC
CDR3 protein: CASSLVGSRGWQETQYF

D gene: -
J gene: TRBJ2-3
V gene: TRBV28
clone size: -
CDR3 DNA: TGTGCCAGCAGCCGACAGACTAGCACAGATACGCAGTATTTT
CDR3 protein: CASSRQTSTDTQYF

D gene: -
J gene: TRBJ1-1
V gene: TRBV7-2
clone size: -
CDR3 DNA: TGTGCCAGCAGCTTTGCCTCAGGAGGGAACACTGAAGCTTTCTTT
CDR3 protein: CASSFASGGNTEAFF

D gene: -
J gene: TRBJ2-7
V gene: TRBV9
clone size: -
CDR3 DNA: TGTGCCAGCAGCGGGCGTTTGGGGAGCTCCTACGAGCAGTACTTC
CDR3 protein: CASSGRLGSSYEQYF

D gene: -
J gene: TRBJ2-2
V gene: TRBV29-1
clone size: once
CDR3 DNA: TGCAGCGTTGAAAATAGCGGAAGAGCCGGCACCGGGGAGCTGTTTTTT
CDR3 protein: CSVENSGRAGTGELFF

D gene: TRBD2
J gene: TRBJ2-3
V gene: TRBV5-1
clone size: few
CDR3 DNA: TGCGCCAGCAGCCCAAGACTAGCGGGAGCCGGGCAGTATTTT
CDR3 protein: CASSPRLAGAGQYF

D gene: TRBD2
J gene: TRBJ2-5
V gene: TRBV27
clone size: -
CDR3 DNA: TGTGCCAGCAGTATGATAGCGGGATCGGGTGAGCAGTACTTC
CDR3 protein: CASSMIAGSGEQYF

D gene: TRBD1
J gene: TRBJ1-1
V gene: TRBV19
clone size: few
CDR3 DNA: TGTGCCAGTAGTATAGGACAGGGGAACACTGAAGCTTTCTTT
CDR3 protein: CASSIGQGNTEAFF

D gene: TRBD1
J gene: TRBJ1-2
V gene: TRBV9
clone size: -
CDR3 DNA: TGTGCCAGCAGCGAGGGGACAGGGACCGCCAATGGCTACACCTTC
CDR3 protein: CASSEGTGTANGYTF

D gene: TRBD1
J gene: TRBJ2-2
V gene: TRBV11-3
clone size: -
CDR3 DNA: TGTGCCAGCAGCTTCCTGACAGGGGAGACCGGGGAGCTGTTTTTT
CDR3 protein: CASSFLTGETGELFF

D gene: TRBD1
J gene: TRBJ2-5
V gene: TRBV5-6
clone size: -
CDR3 DNA: TGTGCCAGCAGCTTCTATGCGGGACAGGGTACAGAGACCCAGTACTTC
CDR3 protein: CASSFYAGQGTETQYF

D gene: TRBD2
J gene: TRBJ2-7
V gene: TRBV4-1
clone size: -
CDR3 DNA: TGCGCCAGCAGCCCTCTCTCCATCCTTAAGGGACTAGCGGGATCTGGAGACGAGCAGTACTTC
CDR3 protein: CASSPLSILKGLAGSGDEQYF

D gene: -
J gene: TRBJ2-7
V gene: TRBV25-1
clone size: -
CDR3 DNA: TGTGCCAGCAGTACGCGGACAGTGTCGAGCTCCTACGAGCAGTACTTC
CDR3 protein: CASSTRTVSSSYEQYF

D gene: TRBD2
J gene: TRBJ2-3
V gene: TRBV6-1
clone size: many
CDR3 DNA: TGTGCCAGTCGAGGCGGACTAGCAACAGATACGCAGTATTTT
CDR3 protein: CASRGGLATDTQYF

D gene: -
J gene: TRBJ2-5
V gene: TRBV18
clone size: -
CDR3 DNA: TGTGCCAGCTCACCGAACAGGGATGGGACCCAGTACTTC
CDR3 protein: CASSPNRDGTQYF

D gene: -
J gene: TRBJ1-1
V gene: TRBV12-2
clone size: -
CDR3 DNA: TGTGCAAGTCGCCGGGTTAGGGGGGGACAGAAAAAATATGAAGCTTTCTTT
CDR3 protein: CASRRVRGGQKKYEAFF

D gene: TRBD2
J gene: TRBJ2-1
V gene: TRBV19
clone size: -
CDR3 DNA: TGTGCCAGTAGTATGGGGCGGGAGGGGCACAATGAGCAGTTCTTC
CDR3 protein: CASSMGREGHNEQFF

D gene: -
J gene: TRBJ2-3
V gene: TRBV16
clone size: -
CDR3 DNA: TGTGCCAGCAGTCGGCCAGACTCCGCTAGCACAGATACGCAGTATTTT
CDR3 protein: CASSRPDSASTDTQYF

D gene: TRBD2
J gene: TRBJ2-7
V gene: TRBV29-1
clone size: -
CDR3 DNA: TGCAGCGTATCCGGGACTAGCGCCTACGAGCAGTACTTC
CDR3 protein: CSVSGTSAYEQYF

D gene: -
J gene: TRBJ1-6
V gene: TRBV19
clone size: -
CDR3 DNA: TGTGCCAGTAGTATTTCAGGGCAACTGAATTCACCCCTCCACTTT
CDR3 protein: CASSISGQLNSPLHF

D gene: TRBD1
J gene: TRBJ1-1
V gene: TRBV6-1
clone size: -
CDR3 DNA: TGTGCCAGCAGTGTACAGGGGGGGAACACTGAAGCTTTCTTT
CDR3 protein: CASSVQGGNTEAFF

D gene: -
J gene: TRBJ2-7
V gene: TRBV4-1
clone size: -
CDR3 DNA: TGCGCCAGCAGCCAAGCCTGGGGTGGGTCCTACGAGCAGTACTTC
CDR3 protein: CASSQAWGGSYEQYF

D gene: -
J gene: TRBJ2-7
V gene: TRBV11-2
clone size: few
CDR3 DNA: TGTGCCAGCAGCTCCATGGGCCGGGACCCCAAAACCGAGCAGTACTTC
CDR3 protein: CASSSMGRDPKTEQYF

D gene: -
J gene: TRBJ1-1
V gene: TRBV7-2
clone size: few
CDR3 DNA: TGTGCCAGCAGCCGCCGGGCGGACACTGAAGCTTTCTTT
CDR3 protein: CASSRRADTEAFF

D gene: -
J gene: TRBJ2-7
V gene: TRBV10-3
clone size: -
CDR3 DNA: TGTGCCATCAGTGAGTCCGGCGTTCCCTACGAGCAGTACTTC
CDR3 protein: CAISESGVPYEQYF

D gene: TRBD1
J gene: TRBJ2-7
V gene: TRBV5-1
clone size: -
CDR3 DNA: TGCGCCAGCAGCGGCCAGGGGGTTTCCTACGAGCAGTACTTC
CDR3 protein: CASSGQGVSYEQYF

D gene: TRBD2
J gene: TRBJ2-7
V gene: TRBV2
clone size: -
CDR3 DNA: TGTGCCAGCAGTGAAGAGGCTAGCGGGACCTACGAGCAGTACTTC
CDR3 protein: CASSEEASGTYEQYF

D gene: -
J gene: TRBJ1-4
V gene: TRBV7-2
clone size: -
CDR3 DNA: TGTGCCAGCAGCCGATTAGGGGCCGAAAAACTGTTTTTT
CDR3 protein: CASSRLGAEKLFF

D gene: TRBD2
J gene: TRBJ2-7
V gene: TRBV28
clone size: -
CDR3 DNA: TGTGCCAGCAGAATAGCGGGAGGCCCCTCCGGGTACGAGCAGTACTTC
CDR3 protein: CASRIAGGPSGYEQYF

D gene: TRBD2
J gene: TRBJ2-1
V gene: TRBV10-3
clone size: -
CDR3 DNA: TGTGCCATCAGTGAGACCGGGGAGGGTGAGCAGTTCTTC
CDR3 protein: CAISETGEGEQFF

D gene: TRBD1
J gene: TRBJ1-2
V gene: TRBV6-5
clone size: -
CDR3 DNA: TGTGCCAGCAGTTCGCAGGGGGCGATTGACTATGGCTACACCTTC
CDR3 protein: CASSSQGAIDYGYTF

D gene: -
J gene: TRBJ1-5
V gene: TRBV6-1
clone size: -
CDR3 DNA: TGTGCCAGCAATCCTGGGGGTCAGCCCCAGCATTTT
CDR3 protein: CASNPGGQPQHF

D gene: TRBD2
J gene: TRBJ2-2
V gene: TRBV9
clone size: -
CDR3 DNA: TGTGCCAGCAGCGTAGCCCTCTTTGCGGGAGGTGACACCGGGGAGCTGTTTTTT
CDR3 protein: CASSVALFAGGDTGELFF

D gene: TRBD1
J gene: TRBJ1-2
V gene: TRBV30
clone size: -
CDR3 DNA: TGTGCCTGGAGTGGGACAGGGACCGGCTACACCTTC
CDR3 protein: CAWSGTGTGYTF

D gene: -
J gene: TRBJ2-2
V gene: TRBV27
clone size: -
CDR3 DNA: TGTGCCAGCAGTAGCTCTTTTAACACCGGGGAGCTGTTTTTT
CDR3 protein: CASSSSFNTGELFF

D gene: TRBD1
J gene: TRBJ2-7
V gene: TRBV10-3
clone size: -
CDR3 DNA: TGTGCCATCAGTCCCGGGACAGGGGGCATCTCCTACGAGCAGTACTTC
CDR3 protein: CAISPGTGGISYEQYF

D gene: TRBD2
J gene: TRBJ2-3
V gene: TRBV11-2
clone size: once
CDR3 DNA: TGTGCCAGCAGCCTAGCGGCCCGAAGCACAGATACGCAGTATTTT
CDR3 protein: CASSLAARSTDTQYF

D gene: TRBD1
J gene: TRBJ2-7
V gene: TRBV30
clone size: -
CDR3 DNA: TGTGCCTGGGGACAGGGCTACGAGCAGTACTTC
CDR3 protein: CAWGQGYEQYF

D gene: -
J gene: TRBJ1-4
V gene: TRBV4-1
clone size: -
CDR3 DNA: TGCGCCAGCAGCCAGGGCGGGGCCTCTAATGAAAAACTGTTTTTT
CDR3 protein: CASSQGGASNEKLFF

D gene: -
J gene: TRBJ1-1
V gene: TRBV7-9
clone size: once
CDR3 DNA: TGTGCCAGCAGCCCCGGTTGGGGGGTCCGGGACACTGAAGCTTTCTTT
CDR3 protein: CASSPGWGVRDTEAFF

D gene: -
J gene: TRBJ2-1
V gene: TRBV9
clone size: -
CDR3 DNA: TGTGCCACTTCACCGGACGCCCACTCCTACAATGAGCAGTTCTTC
CDR3 protein: CATSPDAHSYNEQFF

D gene: TRBD1
J gene: TRBJ2-6
V gene: TRBV19
clone size: -
CDR3 DNA: TGTGCCAGTAGTCGGACAGGGGCTGGGGCCAACGTCCTGACTTTC
CDR3 protein: CASSRTGAGANVLTF

D gene: -
J gene: TRBJ2-3
V gene: TRBV5-1
clone size: -
CDR3 DNA: TGCGCCAGCAGCTTGTGGACCGGACCCCGCACAGATACGCAGTATTTT
CDR3 protein: CASSLWTGPRTDTQYF

D gene: TRBD2
J gene: TRBJ2-5
V gene: TRBV5-6
clone size: -
CDR3 DNA: TGTGCCAGCAGCTTGTGGATCTCGGGACTAGCTACCGGAGGGGAGACCCAGTACTTC
CDR3 protein: CASSLWISGLATGGETQYF

D gene: -
J gene: TRBJ2-3
V gene: TRBV19
clone size: medium-sized
CDR3 DNA: TGTGCCAGTAGTATAAGAGTTGGGTCAGACAGAGATACGCAGTATTTT
CDR3 protein: CASSIRVGSDRDTQYF

D gene: -
J gene: TRBJ1-2
V gene: TRBV5-1
clone size: -
CDR3 DNA: TGCGCCAGCAGCTGGGCTTCTTCAGGGGACGGATTAGGCTACACCTTC
CDR3 protein: CASSWASSGDGLGYTF

D gene: -
J gene: TRBJ2-5
V gene: TRBV30
clone size: -
CDR3 DNA: TGTGCCTGGAGTGCTTCGGTAGGTGAGCAGTACTTC
CDR3 protein: CAWSASVGEQYF

D gene: -
J gene: TRBJ1-1
V gene: TRBV9
clone size: -
CDR3 DNA: TGTGCCAGCAGCCCCCGGACCACTGAAGCTTTCTTT
CDR3 protein: CASSPRTTEAFF